There are many counts of the clone carrying this T cell receptor (beta chain). The data belong to a study of blood T cells in healthy people across ages. A sample-barcoded 5' primer and a J-beta primer mix were used in a second PCR of roughly 6 to 12 cycles. TCRdb re-called the 5' RACE reads with MiXCR, one entry per CDR3 protein. The sample has 1.8 million or so distinct CDR3 sequences, roughly 43% seen once; the top ten hold roughly 24%. The receptor's source is a human donor in good health. The specimen was blood.

In DNA form, the CDR3 reads TGTGCCAGCAGTATAGACGGACTAGCGGGGGGCTACGAGCAGTACTTC. Translated: CASSIDGLAGGYEQYF. J is TRBJ2-7 and V is TRBV12-3 or TRBV12-4; TRBD2 matches at 14 bases. The V segment lost 5 bases and the J segment 3 bases; nucleotides outside the gene matches: 6. This CDR3 has 16 residues.